This T cell receptor (beta chain) is drawn from a study of Ad26.COV2.S vaccination and SARS-CoV-2 variants. Measured with immunoSEQ multiplex PCR; TCRdb has only the in-frame clones, and not every one. The sample lists around 300,000 clones; more than 85% were seen once. The CDR3 covers 17 residues. Germline assignment: CDR1 MDHEN and CDR2 SYDVKM. The ends lost 5 bases at V and 1 base at J; junction bases unmatched: 11. Documented treatment: around 19 received Ad26.COV2.S at low or high dose, single or two shots; 5 received placebo; per-sample allocation not given. Sampling was performed 63 days after the first vaccine or placebo injection.

The origin of this receptor is a person aged 18-65 years who received the Ad26.COV2.S COVID-19 vaccine or a placebo. The genes are TRBV28 and TRBJ1-2; 9 bases map to TRBD1. Sequenced here: peripheral blood, sampled in a trial of Ad26.COV2.S vaccine versus placebo. The DNA for the CDR3 is TGTGCCAGCAGTCCGAAACAGGGGGCGGGCATTAACTATGGCTACACCTTC. It specifies CASSPKQGAGINYGYTF.